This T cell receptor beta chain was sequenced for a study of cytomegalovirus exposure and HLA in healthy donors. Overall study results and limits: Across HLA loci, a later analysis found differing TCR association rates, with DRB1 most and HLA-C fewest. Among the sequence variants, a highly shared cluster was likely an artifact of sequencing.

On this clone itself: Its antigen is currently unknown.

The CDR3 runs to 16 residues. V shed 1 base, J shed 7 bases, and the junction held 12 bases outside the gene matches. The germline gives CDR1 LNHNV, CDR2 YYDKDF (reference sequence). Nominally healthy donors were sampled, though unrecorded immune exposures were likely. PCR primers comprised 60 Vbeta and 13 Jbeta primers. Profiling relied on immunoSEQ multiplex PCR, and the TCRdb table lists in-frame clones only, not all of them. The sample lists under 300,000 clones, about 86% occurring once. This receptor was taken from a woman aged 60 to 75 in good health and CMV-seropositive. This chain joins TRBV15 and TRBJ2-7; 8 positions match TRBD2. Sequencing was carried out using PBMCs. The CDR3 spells CATSRVSTGGYREQYF. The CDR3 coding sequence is TGTGCCACCAGCAGAGTATCGACGGGAGGGTACAGAGAGCAGTACTTC.